This TCR beta chain comes out of a study of T-cell memory formation after mild COVID-19. Study at large: TCR clusters were largely donor specific.

Study-level points and caveats: Some clones that responded were present in memory (sampled pre-infection), which suggests cross-reactive memory joined.

Germline assignment: CDR1 SQVTM and CDR2 ANQGSEA. Trimming pared 6 bases from V and 4 bases from J, leaving 17 bases between. The CDR3 totals 14 residues. TCRdb ran MiXCR on the 5' RACE reads and lists one entry per CDR3 protein. Among about 340,000 distinct CDR3 sequences, approximately 12% were seen once, and the ten largest hold roughly a fifth. There are a few counts of this clonotype. What it binds is unknown. This TCR was sampled from a man between 18 and 35 years old who had mild COVID-19 (a few samples of this study predate the infection). Cell type and time point are not known. The J gene is TRBJ2-3, the V gene TRBV29-1; tentative D call: TRBD1 (6 bases). Source material: PBMCs or a T cell subset sorted from them (not recorded which). The CDR3 loop is CSVISITGSDTQYF. The CDR3 DNA follows: TGCAGCGTCATCTCAATCACAGGGTCAGATACGCAGTATTTT.